These T cell receptor beta chains were read from a single sample in a study of graft-versus-host responses after intestinal transplantation. Using immunoSEQ multiplex PCR, the repertoire was profiled, and TCRdb retains in-frame clones only, with some absent. The sample has 43,000 or so clones; about 95% are singletons. The specimen comprised PBMCs, sampled 335 days after intestinal transplant. The receptors derive from a human patient who received an intestinal transplant, so some T cells may come from the graft donor. Both conserved end residues are part of each CDR3. D genes are given only for firm matches. Clone size, where shown, is once, few, many, or a class for clones that have expanded.

v_call	cdr3_length	d_call	j_call	clone_size	cdr3_aa	cdr3_nt
TRBV27	16	TRBD1	TRBJ1-5	-	CASSSRGQGAGQPQHF	TGTGCCAGCAGTTCCCGGGGACAGGGGGCGGGTCAGCCCCAGCATTTT
TRBV19	16	TRBD2	TRBJ2-2	-	CAISRGLAANTGELFF	TGTGCCATCAGCCGGGGACTAGCCGCGAACACCGGGGAGCTGTTTTTT
TRBV6-5	14	TRBD1	TRBJ1-6	once	CATATGGYNSPLHF	TGTGCCACCGCCACAGGGGGATACAATTCACCCCTCCACTTT
TRBV21-1	16	-	TRBJ2-2	once	CASSNWRRGKAGELFF	TGTGCCAGCAGCAACTGGAGAAGGGGGAAGGCCGGGGAGCTGTTTTTT
TRBV18	16	-	TRBJ1-1	-	CASSPVTPEGTTEAFF	TGTGCCAGCTCACCCGTAACCCCGGAGGGCACCACTGAAGCTTTCTTT
TRBV29-1	13	-	TRBJ1-1	-	CSVDPTRTAEAFF	TGCAGCGTTGATCCAACGCGAACGGCTGAAGCTTTCTTT
TRBV5-6	16	TRBD1	TRBJ2-3	-	CASSGYGNRGRDTQYF	TGTGCCAGCAGCGGGTACGGGAACAGGGGGCGAGATACGCAGTATTTT
TRBV29-1	15	-	TRBJ2-2	-	CSVVWHLMPTGELFF	TGCAGCGTTGTGTGGCACCTGATGCCCACCGGGGAGCTGTTTTTT
TRBV4-1	13	TRBD1	TRBJ2-1	-	CASSQTGMDEQFF	TGCGCCAGCAGCCAGACAGGGATGGATGAGCAGTTCTTC
TRBV6-5	15	TRBD1	TRBJ2-7	-	CASTPGTGYPYEQYF	TGTGCCAGCACTCCGGGGACAGGGTATCCTTACGAGCAGTACTTC
TRBV5-4	15	-	TRBJ2-7	-	CASSSQAGHSYEQYF	TGTGCCAGCAGCTCGCAGGCGGGCCACTCCTACGAGCAGTACTTC
TRBV6-5	13	-	TRBJ1-2	-	CASSYLGSYGYTF	TGTGCCAGCAGTTACCTCGGTTCGTATGGCTACACCTTC
TRBV20-1	11	-	TRBJ1-1	-	CSAGGLTEAFF	TGCAGTGCCGGGGGGCTCACTGAAGCTTTCTTT
TRBV11-2	15	-	TRBJ2-2	-	CASRLRDGTTGELFF	TGTGCCAGCAGATTAAGGGACGGGACCACCGGGGAGCTGTTTTTT
TRBV2	12	-	TRBJ2-3	-	CASSNRGGTQYF	TGTGCCAGCAGTAATAGGGGTGGCACGCAGTATTTT
TRBV7-9	17	TRBD2	TRBJ2-1	-	CASSLTPGLGGQNEQFF	TGTGCCAGCAGCTTAACCCCGGGACTAGGTGGGCAAAATGAGCAGTTCTTC
TRBV7-9	13	-	TRBJ1-5	-	CASSVRENQPQHF	TGTGCCAGCAGCGTCAGAGAAAATCAGCCCCAGCATTTT
TRBV29-1	11	-	TRBJ2-5	-	CSVGEQETQYF	TGCAGCGTTGGAGAACAAGAGACCCAGTACTTC
TRBV5-6	13	-	TRBJ1-5	once	CASSFYGDQPQHF	TGTGCCAGCAGCTTCTACGGGGATCAGCCCCAGCATTTT
TRBV4-1	18	-	TRBJ2-7	-	CASSQDVWPAGSSYEQYF	TGCGCCAGCAGCCAAGACGTTTGGCCGGCAGGGAGCTCCTACGAGCAGTACTTC
TRBV11-2	12	-	TRBJ2-7	once	CASSSDSFEQYF	TGTGCCAGCAGCTCAGACAGTTTCGAGCAGTACTTC
TRBV7-2	16	-	TRBJ2-5	-	CASSHPGPTYQETQYF	TGTGCCAGCAGTCACCCGGGACCGACGTACCAAGAGACCCAGTACTTC
TRBV7-9	13	-	TRBJ2-5	-	CASSLRDWETQYF	TGTGCCAGCAGCCTCCGGGACTGGGAGACCCAGTACTTC
TRBV5-4	11	-	TRBJ2-2	-	CASSSAGELFF	TGTGCCAGCAGCTCTGCCGGGGAGCTGTTTTTT
TRBV5-1	16	TRBD1	TRBJ2-7	-	CASKTSQGQGSYEQYF	TGCGCCAGCAAGACGTCGCAGGGACAGGGGAGCTACGAGCAGTACTTC
TRBV2	14	-	TRBJ1-2	-	CASSEGSSGDGYTF	TGTGCCAGCAGTGAAGGATCATCAGGGGATGGCTACACCTTC
TRBV2	15	TRBD2	TRBJ2-5	-	CASFIGLAGVETQYF	TGTGCCAGCTTTATCGGACTAGCGGGGGTGGAGACCCAGTACTTC
TRBV30	13	-	TRBJ1-5	-	CAWTTGLNQPQHF	TGTGCCTGGACCACAGGGTTGAATCAGCCCCAGCATTTT
TRBV7-9	16	TRBD2	TRBJ2-5	-	CASTPGASGKQETQYF	TGTGCCAGCACCCCGGGGGCTAGCGGGAAACAAGAGACCCAGTACTTC
TRBV7-9	15	TRBD1	TRBJ2-7	-	CASSSQAGTAYEQYF	TGTGCCAGCAGCTCGCAAGCCGGGACAGCCTACGAGCAGTACTTC
TRBV11-2	17	-	TRBJ1-6	-	CASSSQGGALPNSPLHF	TGTGCCAGCAGCTCACAAGGGGGGGCCCTTCCTAATTCACCCCTCCACTTT
TRBV7-9	14	-	TRBJ1-2	-	CASSRRVGVYGYTF	TGTGCCAGCAGCCGTCGGGTGGGGGTCTATGGCTACACCTTC
TRBV28	16	TRBD1	TRBJ1-2	-	CASKGAEQGAIHGYTF	TGTGCCAGCAAAGGCGCCGAACAGGGGGCGATCCATGGCTACACCTTC
TRBV27	13	TRBD1	TRBJ1-1	-	CASLGQGNTEAFF	TGTGCCAGCCTCGGACAGGGGAACACTGAAGCTTTCTTT
TRBV4-2	15	-	TRBJ2-5	-	CASSQLYVGEETQYF	TGTGCCAGCAGCCAACTCTACGTAGGTGAGGAGACCCAGTACTTC
TRBV10-3	14	TRBD1	TRBJ1-6	-	CATSTGGRDSPLHF	TGTGCCACCTCGACAGGGGGCAGGGATTCACCCCTCCACTTT
TRBV27	16	-	TRBJ2-3	-	CASSLDRDPPVDTQYF	TGTGCCAGCAGTCTCGACCGGGACCCTCCTGTGGATACGCAGTATTTT
TRBV27	15	-	TRBJ2-3	-	CASSLGSTVPDTQYF	TGTGCCAGCAGTTTGGGATCGACAGTTCCAGATACGCAGTATTTT